These T cell receptor beta chains were read from a single sample in a study of cytomegalovirus exposure and HLA in healthy donors. Profiled with immunoSEQ multiplex PCR; TCRdb holds only in-frame clones, not every one. There are 30,000 to 40,000 clones in the sample; 75% to 90% occur only once, and over 9.5% lies in the top ten. The sample consisted of PBMCs. All receptors derive from a woman between 40 and 55 years old in good health and CMV-seropositive. Both conserved end residues are part of each CDR3. The D gene is left open where the match is weak. Where a row states a size, it is once, few, many or the class of an expanded clone; other rows omit it.

v_gene: TRBV4-3; j_gene: TRBJ2-1; abundance: NA; d_gene: TRBD1; CDR3aa: CASSQLSGQGNEQFF; CDR3nt: TGCGCCAGCAGCCAACTCTCTGGACAGGGCAATGAGCAGTTCTTC
v_gene: TRBV18; j_gene: TRBJ1-1; abundance: NA; d_gene: NA; CDR3aa: CASSPGGSGTEAFF; CDR3nt: TGTGCCAGCTCACCCGGGGGATCGGGCACTGAAGCTTTCTTT
v_gene: TRBV5-1; j_gene: TRBJ2-7; abundance: NA; d_gene: TRBD2; CDR3aa: CASSAGTSGGEQYF; CDR3nt: TGCGCCAGCAGCGCTGGGACTAGCGGGGGCGAGCAGTACTTC
v_gene: TRBV2; j_gene: TRBJ1-5; abundance: NA; d_gene: TRBD1; CDR3aa: CASVDRVGNQPQHF; CDR3nt: TGTGCCAGCGTGGACAGGGTCGGGAATCAGCCCCAGCATTTT
v_gene: TRBV18; j_gene: TRBJ2-5; abundance: NA; d_gene: NA; CDR3aa: CASSLASSETQYF; CDR3nt: TGTGCCAGCTCACTAGCCTCTAGTGAGACCCAGTACTTC
v_gene: TRBV7-2; j_gene: TRBJ2-3; abundance: NA; d_gene: NA; CDR3aa: CASSFYTDTQYF; CDR3nt: TGTGCCAGCAGCTTCTACACAGATACGCAGTATTTT
v_gene: TRBV7-6; j_gene: TRBJ2-7; abundance: NA; d_gene: TRBD1; CDR3aa: CASSDGTGLSYEQYF; CDR3nt: TGTGCCAGCAGCGATGGGACAGGGCTTTCCTACGAGCAGTACTTC
v_gene: TRBV14; j_gene: TRBJ1-2; abundance: NA; d_gene: NA; CDR3aa: CASSQEGLLYGYTF; CDR3nt: TGTGCCAGCAGCCAAGAGGGACTTCTCTATGGCTACACCTTC
v_gene: TRBV4-1; j_gene: TRBJ1-2; abundance: once; d_gene: TRBD1; CDR3aa: CASSREPGQGTRGGYTF; CDR3nt: TGCGCCAGCAGCCGGGAGCCGGGACAGGGGACGAGAGGCGGCTACACCTTC
v_gene: TRBV5-6; j_gene: TRBJ1-4; abundance: NA; d_gene: NA; CDR3aa: CASSLEGFGEKLFF; CDR3nt: TGTGCCAGCAGCTTGGAGGGGTTCGGTGAAAAACTGTTTTTT
v_gene: TRBV5-5; j_gene: TRBJ1-2; abundance: NA; d_gene: NA; CDR3aa: CASSLAGQGTPPNYGYTF; CDR3nt: TGTGCCAGCAGCTTGGCAGGGCAGGGAACACCTCCTAACTATGGCTACACCTTC
v_gene: TRBV5-6; j_gene: TRBJ1-2; abundance: NA; d_gene: TRBD1; CDR3aa: CASTRQGQTCTF; CDR3nt: TGTGCCAGCACTCGACAGGGACAGACGTGCACCTTC
v_gene: TRBV30; j_gene: TRBJ2-7; abundance: NA; d_gene: TRBD2; CDR3aa: CAWSVLFGLANNYEQYF; CDR3nt: TGTGCCTGGAGTGTACTTTTCGGACTAGCGAATAACTACGAGCAGTACTTC
v_gene: TRBV28; j_gene: TRBJ1-5; abundance: NA; d_gene: NA; CDR3aa: CASSRRGGRNQPQHF; CDR3nt: TGTGCCAGCAGCCGCCGAGGAGGCCGCAATCAGCCCCAGCATTTT
v_gene: TRBV29-1; j_gene: TRBJ2-1; abundance: NA; d_gene: TRBD2; CDR3aa: CSVRLAGGLNEQFF; CDR3nt: TGCAGCGTTCGCCTAGCGGGGGGGCTCAATGAGCAGTTCTTC
v_gene: TRBV7-9; j_gene: TRBJ1-6; abundance: NA; d_gene: NA; CDR3aa: CASSATGPSSYNSPLHF; CDR3nt: TGTGCCAGCAGCGCTACAGGGCCTTCCTCCTATAATTCACCCCTCCACTTT
v_gene: TRBV19; j_gene: TRBJ1-1; abundance: NA; d_gene: TRBD1; CDR3aa: CASWDRLMNTEAFF; CDR3nt: TGTGCCAGCTGGGACAGACTTATGAACACTGAAGCTTTCTTT
v_gene: TRBV11-2; j_gene: TRBJ2-7; abundance: medium-sized; d_gene: TRBD1; CDR3aa: CASSPGTAPYEQYF; CDR3nt: TGTGCCAGCAGCCCAGGGACAGCTCCCTACGAGCAGTACTTC
v_gene: TRBV30; j_gene: TRBJ2-2; abundance: few; d_gene: TRBD2; CDR3aa: CAWSPSGADTGELFF; CDR3nt: TGTGCCTGGTCCCCCAGCGGGGCGGACACCGGGGAGCTGTTTTTT
v_gene: TRBV5-1; j_gene: TRBJ2-5; abundance: NA; d_gene: NA; CDR3aa: CASSLLEGETQYF; CDR3nt: TGCGCCAGCAGCTTGCTGGAGGGGGAGACCCAGTACTTC
v_gene: TRBV28; j_gene: TRBJ2-2; abundance: NA; d_gene: TRBD1; CDR3aa: CASTEQGEETGELFF; CDR3nt: TGTGCCAGCACCGAACAGGGGGAGGAGACCGGGGAGCTGTTTTTT
v_gene: TRBV5-1; j_gene: TRBJ1-5; abundance: NA; d_gene: NA; CDR3aa: CASSSGGGNQPQHF; CDR3nt: TGCGCCAGCAGCTCCGGGGGGGGCAATCAGCCCCAGCATTTT
v_gene: TRBV7-2; j_gene: TRBJ2-7; abundance: NA; d_gene: NA; CDR3aa: CASSLVRGAYEQYF; CDR3nt: TGTGCCAGCAGCTTAGTCAGGGGTGCCTACGAGCAGTACTTC